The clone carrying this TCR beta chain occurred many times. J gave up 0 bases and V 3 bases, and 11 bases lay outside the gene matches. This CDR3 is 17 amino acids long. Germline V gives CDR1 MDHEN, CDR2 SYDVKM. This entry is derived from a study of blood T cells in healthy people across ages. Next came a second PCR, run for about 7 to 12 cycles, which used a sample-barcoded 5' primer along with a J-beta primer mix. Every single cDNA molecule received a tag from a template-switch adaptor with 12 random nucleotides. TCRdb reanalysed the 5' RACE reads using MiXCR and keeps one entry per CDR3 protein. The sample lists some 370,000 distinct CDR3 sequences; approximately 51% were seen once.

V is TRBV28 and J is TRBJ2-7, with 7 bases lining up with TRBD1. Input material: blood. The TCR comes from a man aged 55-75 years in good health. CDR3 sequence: CASSLTPGQYFSYEQYF. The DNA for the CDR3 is TGTGCCAGCAGTTTGACTCCGGGACAGTATTTCTCCTACGAGCAGTACTTC.